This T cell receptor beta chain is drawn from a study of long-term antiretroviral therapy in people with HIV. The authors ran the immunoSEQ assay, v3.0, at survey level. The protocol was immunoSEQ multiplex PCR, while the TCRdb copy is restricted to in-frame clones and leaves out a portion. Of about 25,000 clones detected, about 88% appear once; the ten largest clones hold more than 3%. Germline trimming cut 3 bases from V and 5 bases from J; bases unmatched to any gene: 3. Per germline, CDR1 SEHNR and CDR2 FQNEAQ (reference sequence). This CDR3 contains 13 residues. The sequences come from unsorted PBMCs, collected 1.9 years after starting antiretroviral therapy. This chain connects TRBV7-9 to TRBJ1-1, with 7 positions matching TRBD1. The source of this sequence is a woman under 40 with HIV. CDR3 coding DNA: TGTGCCAGCAGCTTTTCACAGGGGACTGAAGCTTTCTTT. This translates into CASSFSQGTEAFF.